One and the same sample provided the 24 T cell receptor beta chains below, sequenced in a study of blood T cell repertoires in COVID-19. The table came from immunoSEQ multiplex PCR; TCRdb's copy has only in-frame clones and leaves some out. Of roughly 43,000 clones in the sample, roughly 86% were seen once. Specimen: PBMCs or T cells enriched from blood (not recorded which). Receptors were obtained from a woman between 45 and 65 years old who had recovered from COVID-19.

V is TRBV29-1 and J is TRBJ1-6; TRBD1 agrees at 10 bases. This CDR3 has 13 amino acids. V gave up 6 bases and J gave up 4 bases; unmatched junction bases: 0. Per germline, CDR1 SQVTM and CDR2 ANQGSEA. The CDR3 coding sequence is TGCAGCGTGGGACAGGGGTATAATTCACCCCTCCACTTT. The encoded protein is CSVGQGYNSPLHF.

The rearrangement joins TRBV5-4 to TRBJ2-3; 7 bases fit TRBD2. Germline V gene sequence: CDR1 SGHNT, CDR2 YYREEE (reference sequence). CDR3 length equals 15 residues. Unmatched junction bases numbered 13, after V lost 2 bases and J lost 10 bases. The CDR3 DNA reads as TGTGCCAGCAGCTTTTTATCTAGCGGCCTGCAAGCGCAGTATTTT. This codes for CASSFLSSGLQAQYF.

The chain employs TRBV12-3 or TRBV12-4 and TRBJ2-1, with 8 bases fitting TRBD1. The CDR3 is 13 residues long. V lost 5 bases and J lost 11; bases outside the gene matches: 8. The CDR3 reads CASSQGASRKQFF. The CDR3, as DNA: TGTGCCAGCAGTCAGGGGGCTTCTAGAAAGCAGTTCTTC.

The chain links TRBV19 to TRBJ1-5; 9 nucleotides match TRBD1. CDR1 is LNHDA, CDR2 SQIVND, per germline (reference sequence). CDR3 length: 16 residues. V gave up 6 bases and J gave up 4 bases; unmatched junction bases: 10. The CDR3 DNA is TGTGCCAGTAGGACGGATGGACAGGGGAGGAATCAGCCCCAGCATTTT. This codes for CASRTDGQGRNQPQHF.

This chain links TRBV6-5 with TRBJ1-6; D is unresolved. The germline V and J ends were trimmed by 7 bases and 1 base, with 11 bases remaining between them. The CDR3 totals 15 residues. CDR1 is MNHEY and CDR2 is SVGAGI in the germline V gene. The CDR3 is CASTRKESYNSPLHF. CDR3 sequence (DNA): TGTGCCAGCACCCGAAAGGAGTCCTATAATTCACCCCTCCACTTT.

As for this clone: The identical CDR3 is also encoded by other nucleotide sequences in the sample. This CDR3 is CASSPGATNEKLFF. CDR3 sequence (DNA): TGTGCCAGCAGCCCGGGAGCGACAAATGAAAAACTGTTTTTT. The chain joins TRBV5-6 to TRBJ1-4; D is unclear. Germline-derived CDR1 and CDR2 are SGHDT and YYEEEE. The CDR3 extends over 14 amino acids. The V end was cut by 4 bases, the J end by 5 bases, with 12 bases between.

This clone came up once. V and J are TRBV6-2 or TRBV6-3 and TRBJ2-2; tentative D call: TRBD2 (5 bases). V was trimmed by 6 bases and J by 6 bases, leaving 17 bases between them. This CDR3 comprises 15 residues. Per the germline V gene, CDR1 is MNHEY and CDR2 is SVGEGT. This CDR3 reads CASSSDLASAGELFF. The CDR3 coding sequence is TGTGCCAGCAGCAGCGACCTAGCATCTGCCGGGGAGCTGTTTTTT.

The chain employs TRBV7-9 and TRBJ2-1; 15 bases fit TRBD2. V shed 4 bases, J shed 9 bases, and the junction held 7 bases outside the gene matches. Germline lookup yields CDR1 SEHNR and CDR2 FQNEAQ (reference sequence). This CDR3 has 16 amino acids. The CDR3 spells CASSSPGLAGGGEQFF. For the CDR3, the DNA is TGTGCCAGCAGCTCGCCGGGACTAGCGGGAGGAGGTGAGCAGTTCTTC.

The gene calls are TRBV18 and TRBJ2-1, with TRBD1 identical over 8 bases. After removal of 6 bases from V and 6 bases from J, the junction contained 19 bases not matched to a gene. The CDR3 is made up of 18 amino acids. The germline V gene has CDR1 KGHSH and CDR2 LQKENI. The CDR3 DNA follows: TGTGCCAGCTCTGTGGCAGGGGGCGAACCTTTCCCCAGCAATGAGCAGTTCTTC. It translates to CASSVAGGEPFPSNEQFF.

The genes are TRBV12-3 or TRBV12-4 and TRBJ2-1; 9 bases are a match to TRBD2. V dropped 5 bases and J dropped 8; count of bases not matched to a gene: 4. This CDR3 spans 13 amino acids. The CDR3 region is CASSPGLAYEQFF. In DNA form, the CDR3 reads TGTGCCAGCAGTCCGGGACTAGCCTATGAGCAGTTCTTC.

CDR3 sequence (DNA): TGTGCCAGCAGATCGGGACTTACTAGCGATGAGCAGTTCTTC. It is translated as CASRSGLTSDEQFF. The V gene is TRBV6-5, the J gene TRBJ2-1; 7 nucleotides align to TRBD2. CDR1 is MNHEY, CDR2 SVGAGI, per germline. V shed 6 bases, J shed 8 bases, and the junction held 10 bases outside the gene matches. The CDR3 spans 14 residues.

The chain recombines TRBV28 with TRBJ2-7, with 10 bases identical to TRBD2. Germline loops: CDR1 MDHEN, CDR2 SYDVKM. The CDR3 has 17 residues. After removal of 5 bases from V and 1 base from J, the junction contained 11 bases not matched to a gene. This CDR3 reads CASSPTSGYWGSYEQYF. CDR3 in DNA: TGTGCCAGCAGTCCGACTAGCGGGTATTGGGGGTCCTACGAGCAGTACTTC. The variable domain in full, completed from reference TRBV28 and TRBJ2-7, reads DVKVTQSSRYLVKRTGEKVFLECVQDMDHENMFWYRQDPGLGLRLIYFSYDVKMKEKGDIPEGYSVSREKKERFSLILESASTNQTSMYLCASSPTSGYWGSYEQYFGPGTRLTVT.

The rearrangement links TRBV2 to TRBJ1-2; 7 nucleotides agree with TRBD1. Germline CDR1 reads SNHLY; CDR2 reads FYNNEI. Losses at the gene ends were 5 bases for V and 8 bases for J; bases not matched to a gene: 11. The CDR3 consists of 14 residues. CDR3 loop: CASSPHLDRIGYTF. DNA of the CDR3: TGTGCCAGCAGTCCTCACCTGGACAGGATCGGCTACACCTTC.

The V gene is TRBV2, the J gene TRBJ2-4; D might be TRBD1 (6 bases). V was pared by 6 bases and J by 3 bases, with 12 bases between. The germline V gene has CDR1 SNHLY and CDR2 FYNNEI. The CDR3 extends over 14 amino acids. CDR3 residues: CASSGVRGKNIQYF. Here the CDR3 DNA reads TGTGCCAGCAGCGGGGTCAGGGGCAAAAACATTCAGTACTTC.

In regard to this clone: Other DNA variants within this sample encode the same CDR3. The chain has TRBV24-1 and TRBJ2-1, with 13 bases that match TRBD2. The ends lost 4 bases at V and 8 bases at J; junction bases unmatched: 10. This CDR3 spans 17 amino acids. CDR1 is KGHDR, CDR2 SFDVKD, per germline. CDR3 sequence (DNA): TGTGCCACCAGTGACGTGGGACTAGCGGGGAGGGTCGATGAGCAGTTCTTC. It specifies CATSDVGLAGRVDEQFF.

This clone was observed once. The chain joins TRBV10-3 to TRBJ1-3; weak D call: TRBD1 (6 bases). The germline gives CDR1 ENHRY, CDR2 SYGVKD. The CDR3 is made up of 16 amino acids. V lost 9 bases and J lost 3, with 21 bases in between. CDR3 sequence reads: CAISPRDTQFGNTIYF. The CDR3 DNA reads TGTGCCATATCCCCAAGGGACACCCAATTTGGAAACACCATATATTTT.

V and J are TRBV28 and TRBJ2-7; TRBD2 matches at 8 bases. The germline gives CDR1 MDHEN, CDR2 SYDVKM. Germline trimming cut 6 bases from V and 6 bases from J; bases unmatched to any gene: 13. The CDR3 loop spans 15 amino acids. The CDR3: CASSGPGLGPGEQYF. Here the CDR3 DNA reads TGTGCCAGCAGCGGACCGGGACTAGGGCCCGGCGAGCAGTACTTC.

CDR3 DNA: TGTGCCAGCAGTTTCCCTAGCGGGAATAAAAATGAGCAGTTCTTC. It yields the protein CASSFPSGNKNEQFF. The gene calls are TRBV28 and TRBJ2-1, with 9 bases aligning to TRBD2. CDR1 MDHEN and CDR2 SYDVKM come from the germline V gene. The CDR3 sequence is 15 residues long. V lost 3 bases and J lost 7; bases outside the gene matches: 7. The full variable domain, its missing parts supplied by reference TRBV28 and TRBJ2-1, is DVKVTQSSRYLVKRTGEKVFLECVQDMDHENMFWYRQDPGLGLRLIYFSYDVKMKEKGDIPEGYSVSREKKERFSLILESASTNQTSMYLCASSFPSGNKNEQFFGPGTRLTVL.

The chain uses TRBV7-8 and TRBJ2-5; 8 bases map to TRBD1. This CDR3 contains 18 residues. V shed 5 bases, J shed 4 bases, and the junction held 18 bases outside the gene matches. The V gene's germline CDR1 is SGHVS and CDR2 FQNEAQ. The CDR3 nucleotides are TGTGCCAGCAGCGCTCAACGGGACAGGCTGTGGATACGAGAGACCCAGTACTTC. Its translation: CASSAQRDRLWIRETQYF.

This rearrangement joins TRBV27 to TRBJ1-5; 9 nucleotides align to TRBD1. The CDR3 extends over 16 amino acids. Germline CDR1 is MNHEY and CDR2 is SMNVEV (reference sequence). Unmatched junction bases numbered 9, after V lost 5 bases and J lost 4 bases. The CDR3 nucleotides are TGTGCCAGCAGTCCTCGCGCGGGACAGGGTAATCAGCCCCAGCATTTT. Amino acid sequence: CASSPRAGQGNQPQHF.

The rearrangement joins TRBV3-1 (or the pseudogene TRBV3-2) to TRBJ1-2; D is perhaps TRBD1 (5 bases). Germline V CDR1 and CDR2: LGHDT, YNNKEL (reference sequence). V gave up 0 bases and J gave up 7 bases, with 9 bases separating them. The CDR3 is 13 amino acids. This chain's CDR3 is CASSQDLGGGYTF. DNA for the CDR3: TGTGCCAGCAGCCAAGATCTCGGGGGTGGCTACACCTTC.

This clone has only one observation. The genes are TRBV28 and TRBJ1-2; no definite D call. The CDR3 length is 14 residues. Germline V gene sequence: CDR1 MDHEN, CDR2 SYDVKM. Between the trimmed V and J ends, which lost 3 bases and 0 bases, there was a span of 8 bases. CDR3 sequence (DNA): TGTGCCAGCAGTTTCTATTCGGCTAACTATGGCTACACCTTC. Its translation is CASSFYSANYGYTF.

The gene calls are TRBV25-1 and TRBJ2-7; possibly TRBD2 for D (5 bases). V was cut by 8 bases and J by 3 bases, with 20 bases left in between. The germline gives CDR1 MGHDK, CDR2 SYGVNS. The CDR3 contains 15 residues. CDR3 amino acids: CASGQGSPGIYEQYF. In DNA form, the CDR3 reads TGTGCCAGCGGCCAAGGGTCCCCGGGGATCTACGAGCAGTACTTC.

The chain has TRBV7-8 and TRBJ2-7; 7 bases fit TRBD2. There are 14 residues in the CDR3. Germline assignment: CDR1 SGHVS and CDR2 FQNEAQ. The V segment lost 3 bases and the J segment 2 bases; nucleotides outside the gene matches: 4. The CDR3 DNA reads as TGTGCCAGCAGCTTGACCGGGACTACCTACGAGCAGTACTTC. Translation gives CASSLTGTTYEQYF.